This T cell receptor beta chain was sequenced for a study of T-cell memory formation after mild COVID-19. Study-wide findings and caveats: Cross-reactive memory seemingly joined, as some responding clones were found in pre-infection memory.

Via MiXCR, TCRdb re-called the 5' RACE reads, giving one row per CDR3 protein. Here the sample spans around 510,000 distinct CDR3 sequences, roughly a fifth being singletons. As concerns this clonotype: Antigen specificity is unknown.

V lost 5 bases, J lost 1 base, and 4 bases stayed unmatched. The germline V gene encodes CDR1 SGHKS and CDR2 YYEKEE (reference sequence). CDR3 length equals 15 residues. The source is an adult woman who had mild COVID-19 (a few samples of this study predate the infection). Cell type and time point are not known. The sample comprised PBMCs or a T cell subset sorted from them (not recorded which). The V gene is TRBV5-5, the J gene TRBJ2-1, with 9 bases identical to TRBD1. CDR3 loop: CASRYRGQSYNEQFF. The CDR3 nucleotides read TGTGCCAGCAGATACAGGGGGCAATCCTACAATGAGCAGTTCTTC.